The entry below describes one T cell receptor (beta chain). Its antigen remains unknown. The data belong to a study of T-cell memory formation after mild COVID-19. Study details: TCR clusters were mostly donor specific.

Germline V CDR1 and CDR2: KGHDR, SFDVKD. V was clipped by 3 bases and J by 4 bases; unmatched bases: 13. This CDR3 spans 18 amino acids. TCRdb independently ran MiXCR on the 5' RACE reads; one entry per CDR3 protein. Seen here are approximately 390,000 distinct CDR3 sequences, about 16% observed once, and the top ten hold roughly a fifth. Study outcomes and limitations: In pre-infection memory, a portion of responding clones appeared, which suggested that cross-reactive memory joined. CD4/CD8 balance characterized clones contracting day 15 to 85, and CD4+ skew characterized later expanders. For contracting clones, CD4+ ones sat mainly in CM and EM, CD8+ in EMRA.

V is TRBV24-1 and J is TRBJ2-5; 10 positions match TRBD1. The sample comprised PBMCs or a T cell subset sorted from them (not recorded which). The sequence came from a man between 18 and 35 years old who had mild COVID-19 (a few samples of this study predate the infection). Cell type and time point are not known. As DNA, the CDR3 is TGTGCCACCAGTGATGGACGAACGGGACAGGGGCCTCGAGAGACCCAGTACTTC. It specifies CATSDGRTGQGPRETQYF.